This T cell receptor (beta chain) was observed in a study of T-cell reconstitution after alpha-beta-depleted transplantation in children. General study findings and limits: Reportedly, only several hundred clones from non-depleted graft cells drove alpha-beta T-cell counts at about two months.

A library of TCRbeta sequences, prepared with unique molecular identifiers, was generated. TCRdb redid the calling of the PCR reads with MiXCR, one entry per CDR3 protein. The table includes fewer than 450,000 distinct CDR3 sequences, around 15% detected once. Germline V gene data show CDR1 as ENHRY and CDR2 as SYGVKD. Trimming cost V 4 bases and J 3 bases, with 13 bases left between them. The length of the CDR3 is 14 residues. At least ten counts were recorded for this clonotype. What it binds is unknown. Sample: PBMCs, mostly from graft donor cells, taken 360 days after TCRalphabeta/CD19-depleted stem cell transplant. This sequence originates from a male patient between 2 and 15 years old who had a stem cell transplant for acute lymphoblastic leukemia, so the T cells may come from the graft donor. This rearrangement joins TRBV10-3 to TRBJ2-7, with a tentative D call TRBD1 (6 bases). DNA of the CDR3: TGTGCCATCAGTGGCTCGGACAGAGGCTACGAGCAGTACTTC. It yields the protein CAISGSDRGYEQYF.